A selection of T cell receptor beta chains follows, all from one sample in a study of blood T cell repertoires in COVID-19. Clones were read by immunoSEQ multiplex PCR, and TCRdb kept only the in-frame ones, dropping some. This sample has 60,000 to 85,000 clones; 85% to 90% occur once, and the top ten carry less than 2%. Material for sequencing was peripheral blood. The receptors derive from an elderly woman with active or convalescent COVID-19. Each CDR3 is given with its conserved first and last residue. The D gene is left open where the match is weak. The size entry is marked missing in some rows and otherwise reads once, few, many or a size class.

D,J,V,size,DNA,CDR3
TRBD2,TRBJ2-5,TRBV19,.,TGTGCCAGTAGTACCCCACTTGCGGGAGGGCCCCTTAGACAAGAGACCCAGTACTTC,CASSTPLAGGPLRQETQYF
TRBD1,TRBJ1-1,TRBV6-6,once,TGTGCCAGCCATCTACCGGGACAGGGGCTGGGCACTGAAGCTTTCTTT,CASHLPGQGLGTEAFF
TRBD2,TRBJ2-7,TRBV5-5,.,TGTGCCAGCAGCCCGACTAGCGGGAGCTACGAGCAGTACTTC,CASSPTSGSYEQYF
.,TRBJ1-2,TRBV19,.,TGTGCCAGTAGGGAACAGGGACGCGGCTACACCTTC,CASREQGRGYTF
.,TRBJ1-2,TRBV6-2/TRBV6-3,.,TGTGCCAGCAGTTATGCGGAAAACTATGGCTACACCTTC,CASSYAENYGYTF
.,TRBJ2-6,TRBV19,.,TGTGCCAGTAGCATCCAGGGCGGTGGGGCCAACGTCCTGACTTTC,CASSIQGGGANVLTF
TRBD1,TRBJ1-4,TRBV7-9,.,TGTGCCAGCAGCGGGCGGGACAGCCCTTACAGTGAAAAACTGTTTTTT,CASSGRDSPYSEKLFF
TRBD2,TRBJ2-1,TRBV6-2/TRBV6-3,.,TGTGCCAGCAGCAGACTAGCGGGGGGGTACAATGAGCAGTTCTTC,CASSRLAGGYNEQFF
.,TRBJ1-1,TRBV11-3,.,TGTGCCAGCAGCTTAGATTCCGGGTTGAACACTGAAGCTTTCTTT,CASSLDSGLNTEAFF
.,TRBJ1-1,TRBV15,.,TGTGCCACCAGCAGCCCCGGGAACACTGAAGCTTTCTTT,CATSSPGNTEAFF
TRBD1,TRBJ1-1,TRBV7-2,.,TGTGCCAGCAGCTTAGTTAGAGGGACAGGGGGCACTGAAGCTTTCTTT,CASSLVRGTGGTEAFF
TRBD1,TRBJ2-2,TRBV25-1,.,TGTGCCAGCAGTGAGACAGGGACGTACACCGGGGAGCTGTTTTTT,CASSETGTYTGELFF
TRBD1,TRBJ1-1,TRBV5-1,.,TGCGCCAGCAGCGCCGGGACAGGGGGATTTGGAGCTTTCTTT,CASSAGTGGFGAFF
.,TRBJ2-3,TRBV5-4,once,TGTGCCAGCAGCTTGAAGCAGGGGCCCCGCACAGATACGCAGTATTTT,CASSLKQGPRTDTQYF
TRBD2,TRBJ2-3,TRBV12-5,.,TGTGCTAGTGGTTTCGGAACCGGGACTAGCGGGATAGATACGCAGTATTTT,CASGFGTGTSGIDTQYF
TRBD2,TRBJ2-3,TRBV5-5,once,TGTGCCAGCAGCCCGTGGACTAGCGGGAGGGCTATAAGCACAGATACGCAGTATTTT,CASSPWTSGRAISTDTQYF
TRBD1,TRBJ1-5,TRBV6-2/TRBV6-3,.,TGTGCCAGCAGCCCCGGGACAGGCTTTTATAGCAATCAGCCCCAGCATTTT,CASSPGTGFYSNQPQHF
.,TRBJ1-5,TRBV2,.,TGTGCCAGCAGCAGCATCCCAAGGGGGCCCCAGCATTTT,CASSSIPRGPQHF
TRBD2,TRBJ2-3,TRBV20-1,.,TGCAGTGCTAGTACCACTCTAGCGGGAGCGACAGATACGCAGTATTTT,CSASTTLAGATDTQYF
.,TRBJ1-3,TRBV10-3,.,TGTGCCATCAGTAAAACGGGGGAATCTGGAAACACCATATATTTT,CAISKTGESGNTIYF
TRBD1,TRBJ2-7,TRBV6-5,.,TGTGCCAGCAGCCTGGGACAGGGCTACGAGCAGTACTTC,CASSLGQGYEQYF
TRBD1,TRBJ1-2,TRBV7-9,.,TGTGCCAGCAACTCCCGGGACAGGGGGCAGGGCTACACCTTC,CASNSRDRGQGYTF
.,TRBJ1-6,TRBV9,.,TGTGCCAGCAGCGTATCAAGGGGCTCACCCCTCCACTTT,CASSVSRGSPLHF
.,TRBJ2-2,TRBV27,.,TGTGCCAGCAGTTTAAGTCCCGGAGGAGGCGGGGAGCTGTTTTTT,CASSLSPGGGGELFF
TRBD1,TRBJ2-7,TRBV29-1,.,TGCAGCGTTGTTCCGGGACAGCGCTACGAGCAGTACTTC,CSVVPGQRYEQYF
.,TRBJ2-2,TRBV6-4,.,TGTGCCAGCAGTGTTGACAGGAACACCGGGGAGCTGTTTTTT,CASSVDRNTGELFF
.,TRBJ2-3,TRBV19,.,TGTGCCAGTAGCGCAGGGTATACGCAGTATTTT,CASSAGYTQYF
.,TRBJ1-5,TRBV19,.,TGTGCCAGTTCGACAGTGGATAGCAATCAGCCCCAGCATTTT,CASSTVDSNQPQHF
.,TRBJ2-3,TRBV7-2,.,TGTGCCAGCAGCTTAGTCGGGAGTCAAGATACGCAGTATTTT,CASSLVGSQDTQYF
.,TRBJ1-6,TRBV6-5,.,TGTGCCAGCTGCTCCCTCAGCTCCTATAATTCACCCCTCCACTTT,CASCSLSSYNSPLHF
.,TRBJ2-7,TRBV5-4,.,TGTGCCAGCAGTACTAGCCAGTACGGTTACGAGCAGTACTTC,CASSTSQYGYEQYF
TRBD1,TRBJ2-3,TRBV5-4,.,TGTGCCAGCAGCTTGCTCGGGCGAGGGGGCGTGCGAATGGGTACGCAGTATTTT,CASSLLGRGGVRMGTQYF
.,TRBJ2-1,TRBV3-1/TRBV3-2,.,TGTGCCTCCGGGACCCGGGAAGGGGGTGAGCAGTTCTTC,CASGTREGGEQFF
.,TRBJ1-2,TRBV19,.,TGTGCCAGTAGTACCCCGGCGGAGTCCTATGGCTACACCTTC,CASSTPAESYGYTF
.,TRBJ1-2,TRBV20-1,.,TGCAGTGCTCTTTACCCGGGTCTTTTGACCTTC,CSALYPGLLTF
TRBD1,TRBJ2-5,TRBV5-1,.,TGCGCCAGTTATACAGGGGCAGAGACCCAGTACTTC,CASYTGAETQYF
.,TRBJ2-3,TRBV7-2,.,TGTGCCAGCAGGGAGGGGGGGACTCATAGGCAGTATTTT,CASREGGTHRQYF
.,TRBJ1-1,TRBV10-2,few,TGCGCCAGCACTACCGGGGTCCTGAACACTGAAGCTTTCTTT,CASTTGVLNTEAFF
.,TRBJ1-5,TRBV6-5,once,TGTGCCAGCAGTTACGAGAGACAGCCCCAGCATTTT,CASSYERQPQHF
TRBD1,TRBJ1-1,TRBV5-1,.,TGCGCCAGCAGCCCAATTGACAGGGACACTGAAGCTTTCTTT,CASSPIDRDTEAFF
.,TRBJ1-4,TRBV6-5,.,TGTGCCAGCAGGGGTAGAGGATTCACTAATGAAAAACTGTTTTTT,CASRGRGFTNEKLFF
TRBD2,TRBJ2-2,TRBV7-2,.,TGTGCCAGCAGCTTAGAACCAGCGGGGGCCACCGGGGAGCTGTTTTTT,CASSLEPAGATGELFF
.,TRBJ2-7,TRBV5-6,.,TGTGCCAGCAGCCAATCCTTCCAAGGGGGCGAGCAGTACTTC,CASSQSFQGGEQYF
.,TRBJ2-2,TRBV6-5,.,TGTGCCAGCACCTGGGAGAGGGCCGGGGAGCTGTTTTTT,CASTWERAGELFF
.,TRBJ1-1,TRBV6-5,.,TGTGCCAGCAGTTCCCTGAACAGGGCGCTTACTGAAGCTTTCTTT,CASSSLNRALTEAFF
.,TRBJ2-7,TRBV25-1,.,TGTGCCAGCAGTCCCGACAGGGGAGGGTACGAGCAGTACTTC,CASSPDRGGYEQYF
.,TRBJ1-1,TRBV4-3,.,TGCGCCAGCAGCCAAGATCACGGGAACACTGAAGCTTTCTTT,CASSQDHGNTEAFF
.,TRBJ2-3,TRBV7-2,.,TGTGCCAGCAGCTTGACTGCGGGCACAGATACGCAGTATTTT,CASSLTAGTDTQYF
TRBD2,TRBJ2-1,TRBV5-1,.,TGCGCCAGCAGCACCGCTGCGGGGGGGCTGATGGACAATGAGCAGTTCTTC,CASSTAAGGLMDNEQFF
TRBD1,TRBJ1-3,TRBV19,.,TGTGCCAGTAGTATAGGTCCCGGGACAGTGGTCTCTAACACCATATATTTT,CASSIGPGTVVSNTIYF
TRBD2,TRBJ2-7,TRBV5-1,.,TGCGCCAGCAGCTTCGGGACTAGCAGCTACGAGCAGTACTTC,CASSFGTSSYEQYF
.,TRBJ1-2,TRBV5-1,.,TGCGCCAGCAGCTTGTCGGGGTATAATGGCTACACCTTC,CASSLSGYNGYTF
TRBD1,TRBJ2-5,TRBV5-4,.,TGTGCCAGCAGCTTACAGGGGATCCAAGAGACCCAGTACTTC,CASSLQGIQETQYF
.,TRBJ1-4,TRBV11-2,.,TGTGCCAGCAGCTTAATGTTAAGGGCCGGGGGTGAAAAACTGTTTTTT,CASSLMLRAGGEKLFF
.,TRBJ2-5,TRBV5-4,.,TGTGCCAGCAGCGATGGGGGAGGCCGAGGGGAGACCCAGTACTTC,CASSDGGGRGETQYF
.,TRBJ1-3,TRBV19,.,TGTGCCAGTAGTATACTTGGACAAACGTTCTCTGGAAACACCATATATTTT,CASSILGQTFSGNTIYF
TRBD2,TRBJ2-1,TRBV5-1,once,TGCGCCAGCAGCTTCGCGGGAGCCTACAATGAGCAGTTCTTC,CASSFAGAYNEQFF
TRBD1,TRBJ2-7,TRBV18,.,TGTGCCAGCTCACCTAGGGGGACAGGGGGCGAAGGCGAGCAGTACTTC,CASSPRGTGGEGEQYF
.,TRBJ1-5,TRBV19,.,TGTGCCAGTTCCCTTAGCAATCAGCCCCAGCATTTT,CASSLSNQPQHF